This TCR beta chain was identified during a study of T cell repertoires in cytomegalovirus infection. Looking at the study overall: Public TCR beta signatures indicated both CMV infection and matching HLA type. The study's findings and limits: Dominating the ex vivo response were TCR beta clonotypes that were CMV-specific and HLA-C-restricted. Using cumulative public TCR beta family frequency, the authors identified those who carried CMV together with the relevant HLA.

TCRdb redid the calling of the reads with MiXCR, one entry per CDR3 protein. The data hold approximately 500,000 distinct CDR3 sequences, with more than 15% observed a single time. V shed 4 bases and J shed 12 bases, with 17 bases lying between them. Germline CDR1 reads SGHTA; CDR2 reads FQGNSA. This CDR3 is built from 13 residues. This clonotype came up many times. Its specificity is not known. The chain links TRBV7-2 to TRBJ2-3, with a weak D call TRBD2 (6 bases). Specimen: CD8+ T cells from PBMCs. The clonotype originates from a human donor in good health (CMV status not recorded). Some clones in this sample may be carry-over from other donors' samples. The chain's CDR3 is CASSSGEGLSQYF. CDR3 DNA: TGTGCCAGCAGCTCTGGTGAGGGACTTAGCCAGTATTTT.